Below are 10 T cell receptor beta chains sequenced from a single sample in a study of Graves' ophthalmopathy and Graves' hyperthyroidism. The TCR beta CDR3 regions underwent amplification from RNA transcripts. First-round RT-PCR with HTBI primers preceded a second-round multiplex PCR. TCRdb re-called the multiplex PCR reads with MiXCR, one entry per CDR3 protein. The sample has hundreds of thousands of distinct CDR3 sequences, about 24% seen once. Sequencing used peripheral blood. These TCRs come from a woman younger than 30 with stable Graves' hyperthyroidism. Some clones in this sample may be carry-over from other donors' samples.

This clonotype was seen many times. This chain joins TRBV18 and TRBJ2-7, with D perhaps matching TRBD1 or TRBD2 (6 bases each). This CDR3 contains 15 residues. Germline-derived CDR1 and CDR2 are KGHSH and LQKENI. The V end lost 2 bases, the J end lost 7 bases, and 18 bases lay between the germline ends. Here the CDR3 DNA reads TGTGCCAGCTCACCAGGGGGGATGACAGGTAGAGAGCAGTACTTC. Its protein is CASSPGGMTGREQYF.

The sample holds many counts of this clonotype. This sequence joins TRBV29-1 and TRBJ1-2, with 9 bases matching TRBD1. The germline V gene has CDR1 SQVTM and CDR2 ANQGSEA. This CDR3 has 14 amino acids. V was clipped by 4 bases and J by 4 bases; unmatched bases: 7. DNA for the CDR3: TGCAGCGTTGTGGGGACAGGGCAGGGCTATGGCTACACCTTC. Its translation is CSVVGTGQGYGYTF.

In its sample, this clonotype was seen a few times. The chain is built from TRBV4-2 and TRBJ2-7, with 11 bases lining up with TRBD2. Trimming took 1 base from V and 2 from J; bases not matched to a gene: 7. CDR1 and CDR2 (germline): LGHNA, YNFKEQ. This CDR3 region has 17 residues. CDR3 region: CASSQVPIAGGTYEQYF. In DNA form, the CDR3 reads TGTGCCAGCAGCCAAGTACCGATAGCGGGGGGGACCTACGAGCAGTACTTC.

V gene TRBV28 combines with J gene TRBJ1-1; weak D call: TRBD1 (6 bases). CDR3 size: 16 residues. Per the germline V gene, CDR1 is MDHEN and CDR2 is SYDVKM. V was shortened by 6 bases and J by 1 base, with 18 bases between the two germline ends. In nucleotides, the CDR3 is TGTGCCAGCAGAAGACAGGATCTGGGGGGGAACACTGAAGCTTTCTTT. Its translation: CASRRQDLGGNTEAFF.

This clonotype was observed many times. The chain couples TRBV6-1 to TRBJ1-5; no clear D. This CDR3 has 13 residues. The germline V and J ends were trimmed by 2 bases and 5 bases, with 7 bases remaining between them. Germline V gene data show CDR1 as MNHNS and CDR2 as SASEGT. CDR3 sequence (DNA): TGTGCCAGCAGTGAAAACAGTGATCAGCCCCAGCATTTT. Translation gives CASSENSDQPQHF.

The sample holds many counts of this clonotype. The V and J genes are TRBV3-1 and TRBJ1-6; 9 bases match TRBD1. The ends lost 3 bases at V and 7 bases at J; junction bases unmatched: 1. The CDR3 has 14 amino acids. Germline CDR1 and CDR2: LGHDT and YNNKEL (reference sequence). CDR3 sequence (DNA): TGTGCCAGCAGCCACGGACAGGGGAATTCACCCCTCCACTTT. Translated, it gives CASSHGQGNSPLHF.

CDR3 sequence: CASSLVEGETQYF. CDR3 nucleotide sequence: TGTGCCAGCAGTTTAGTAGAGGGGGAGACCCAGTACTTC. This chain connects TRBV12-3 or TRBV12-4 to TRBJ2-5; D may match TRBD1 or TRBD2 (5 bases each). This CDR3 is 13 amino acids long. Deletions cut 1 base from V and 5 bases from J, with 8 bases between.

This clonotype was observed a handful of times. The chain recombines TRBV27 with TRBJ1-5; 7 nucleotides line up with TRBD1. The CDR3 consists of 18 residues. The germline V gene has CDR1 MNHEY and CDR2 SMNVEV (reference sequence). V was pared by 0 bases and J by 0 bases, with 8 bases of the junction left unmatched. CDR3 sequence reads: CASSLSRTGRTSNQPQHF. DNA for the CDR3: TGTGCCAGCAGTTTATCGAGGACAGGACGAACTAGCAATCAGCCCCAGCATTTT.

This clonotype was seen ten or more times. In DNA form, the CDR3 reads TGTGCCAGTAGTATATTAGGCAACACTGAAGCTTTCTTT. Translating gives CASSILGNTEAFF. The chain uses TRBV19 and TRBJ1-1; no definite D call. The CDR3 is 13 residues long. With 2 bases removed from V and 2 bases from J, the gap between germline ends came to 6 bases. Germline V gene lookup returns CDR1 LNHDA and CDR2 SQIVND (reference sequence).

This clonotype was counted at least ten times. This rearrangement joins TRBV12-3 or TRBV12-4 to TRBJ2-5; D possibly corresponds to TRBD2 (5 bases). Trimming left V 6 bases short and J 4 bases short, with 24 bases between. CDR3 length: 17 residues. The CDR3 loop is CASSPGSNGVGRETQYF. CDR3 DNA sequence: TGTGCCAGCAGCCCGGGCTCTAACGGGGTAGGGCGAGAGACCCAGTACTTC.